The clone carrying this T cell receptor (beta chain) was counted ten times or more. The antigen is unknown. This specimen comes from a study of CD8 T cells in ankylosing spondylitis. Study-level points and caveats: What appeared characteristic of ankylosing spondylitis blood was a TCR beta motif of eight highly homologous variants.

Between the trimmed V and J ends, which lost 2 bases and 5 bases, there was a span of 28 bases. The CDR3 is made up of 19 amino acids. The germline gives CDR1 SGHRS, CDR2 YFSETQ. TCR beta libraries were made by quantitative 5'-RACE with molecular barcodes. TCRdb fed the 5' RACE reads into MiXCR, producing one record per CDR3 protein. The table lists approximately 190,000 distinct CDR3 sequences, about an eighth of them singletons, with 11% in the top ten. Source material: blood, either unsorted or a sorted T cell fraction (not recorded which). The sequence was collected from a female donor with ankylosing spondylitis or in good health (not recorded which). This chain connects TRBV5-1 to TRBJ1-1, with a tentative D call TRBD1 (6 bases). CDR3 nucleotides: TGCGCCAGCAGCTTTCTTGGTTTAGGGGGTCCCTTAGCAGGGACTGAAGCTTTCTTT. Translation gives CASSFLGLGGPLAGTEAFF.